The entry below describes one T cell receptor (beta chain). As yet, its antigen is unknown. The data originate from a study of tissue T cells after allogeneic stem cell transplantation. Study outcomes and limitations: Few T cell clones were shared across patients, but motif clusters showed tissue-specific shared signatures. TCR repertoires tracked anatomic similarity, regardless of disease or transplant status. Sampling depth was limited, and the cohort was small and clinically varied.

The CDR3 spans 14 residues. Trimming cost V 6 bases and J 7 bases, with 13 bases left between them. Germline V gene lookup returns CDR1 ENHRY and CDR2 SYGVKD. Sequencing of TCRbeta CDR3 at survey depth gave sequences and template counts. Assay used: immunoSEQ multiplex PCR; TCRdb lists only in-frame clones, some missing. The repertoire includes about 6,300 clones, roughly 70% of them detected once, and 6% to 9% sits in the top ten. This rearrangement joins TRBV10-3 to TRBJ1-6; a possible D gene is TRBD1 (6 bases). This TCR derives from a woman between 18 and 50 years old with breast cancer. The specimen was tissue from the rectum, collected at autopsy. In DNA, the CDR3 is TGTGCCATCAGGCGATCGCAGGGGAATTCACCCCTCCACTTT. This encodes CAIRRSQGNSPLHF.